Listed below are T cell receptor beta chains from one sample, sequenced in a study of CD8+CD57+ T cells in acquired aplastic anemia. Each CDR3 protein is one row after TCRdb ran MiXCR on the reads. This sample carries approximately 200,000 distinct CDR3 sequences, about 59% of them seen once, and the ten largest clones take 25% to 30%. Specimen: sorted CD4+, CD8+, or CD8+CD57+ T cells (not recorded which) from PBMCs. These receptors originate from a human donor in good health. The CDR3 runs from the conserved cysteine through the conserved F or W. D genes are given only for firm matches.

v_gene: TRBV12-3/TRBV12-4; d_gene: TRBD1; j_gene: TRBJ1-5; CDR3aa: CASRAGGDQPQHF
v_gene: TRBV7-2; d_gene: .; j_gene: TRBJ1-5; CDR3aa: CASSGRGGGQPQHF
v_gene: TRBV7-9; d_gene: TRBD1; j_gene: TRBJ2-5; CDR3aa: CASSLGGQGAGETQYF
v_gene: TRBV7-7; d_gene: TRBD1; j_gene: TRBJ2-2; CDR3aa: CATRTGQGATGELFF
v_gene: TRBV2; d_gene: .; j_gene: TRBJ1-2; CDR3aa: CASSDSGGKRGYTF
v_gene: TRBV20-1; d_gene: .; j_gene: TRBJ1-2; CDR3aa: CSADKGVGYGYTF
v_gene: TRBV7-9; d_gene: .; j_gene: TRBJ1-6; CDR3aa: CASSLYGALLHF
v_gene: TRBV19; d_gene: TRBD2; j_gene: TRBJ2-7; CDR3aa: CASSIRRGSGVYEQYF
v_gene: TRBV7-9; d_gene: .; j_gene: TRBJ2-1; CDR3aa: CASSLDRASNEQFF
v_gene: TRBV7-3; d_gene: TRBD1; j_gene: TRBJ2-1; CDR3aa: CASSSTGVDNEQFF
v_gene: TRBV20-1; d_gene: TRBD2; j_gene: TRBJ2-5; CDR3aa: CSARDWLAVSQETQYF
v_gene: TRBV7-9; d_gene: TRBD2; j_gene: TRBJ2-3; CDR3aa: CASSQDGAGGPTQYF
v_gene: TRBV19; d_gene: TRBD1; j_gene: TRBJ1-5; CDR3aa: CASTRTGESGNQPQHF
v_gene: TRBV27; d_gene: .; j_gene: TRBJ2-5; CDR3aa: CASRRQVGETQYF
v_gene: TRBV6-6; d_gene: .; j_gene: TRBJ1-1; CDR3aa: CASRYTGEAFF
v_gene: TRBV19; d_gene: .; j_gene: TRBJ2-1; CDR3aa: CASSTRDRNEQFF
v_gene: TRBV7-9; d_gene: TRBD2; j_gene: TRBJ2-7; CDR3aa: CASSPAGTSGRYEQYF
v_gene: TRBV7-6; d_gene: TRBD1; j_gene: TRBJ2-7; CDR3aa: CASSGSGTGVHEQYF
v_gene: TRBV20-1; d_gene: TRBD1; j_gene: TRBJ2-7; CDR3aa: CSAKSGTGSFSYEQYF
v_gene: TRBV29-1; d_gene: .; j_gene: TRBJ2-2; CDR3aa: CSVQGWGAGELFF
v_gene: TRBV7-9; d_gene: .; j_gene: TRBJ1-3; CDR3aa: CASSLASGGNTIYF
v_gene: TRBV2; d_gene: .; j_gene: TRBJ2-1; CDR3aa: CASSESPSTSSYNEQFF
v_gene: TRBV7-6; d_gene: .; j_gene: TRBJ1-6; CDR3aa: CASSSDVASPLHF
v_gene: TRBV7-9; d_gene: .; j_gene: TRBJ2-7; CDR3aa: CASSASHEQYF
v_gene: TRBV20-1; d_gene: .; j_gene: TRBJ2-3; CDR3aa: CSARESGVDTDTQYF
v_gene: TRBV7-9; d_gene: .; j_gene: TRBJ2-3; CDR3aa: CASSPSGTGGDTQYF
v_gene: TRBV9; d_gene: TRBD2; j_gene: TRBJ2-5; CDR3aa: CASSGAGSQETQYF
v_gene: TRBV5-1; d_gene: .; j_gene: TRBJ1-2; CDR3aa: CASSLLSGSYGYTF
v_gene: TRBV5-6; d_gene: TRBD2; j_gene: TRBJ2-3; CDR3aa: CASSSSLAGALRSTDTQYF
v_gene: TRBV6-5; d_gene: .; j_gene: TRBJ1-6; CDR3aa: CASSDILSSYNSPLHF
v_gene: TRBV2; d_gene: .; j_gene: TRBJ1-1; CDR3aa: CASSPAGRDEAFF
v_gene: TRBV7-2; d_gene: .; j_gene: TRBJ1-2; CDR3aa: CASSLVGGYTF
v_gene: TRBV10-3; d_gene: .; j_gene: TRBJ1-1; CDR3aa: CAISDPASHTEAFF
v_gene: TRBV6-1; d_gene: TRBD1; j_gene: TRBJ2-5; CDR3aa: CASSEWASGGPTQYF
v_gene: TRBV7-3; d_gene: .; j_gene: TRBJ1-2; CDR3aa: CASSPDGFYGYTF
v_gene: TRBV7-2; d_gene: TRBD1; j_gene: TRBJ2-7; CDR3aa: CASSQVQGAHEQYF
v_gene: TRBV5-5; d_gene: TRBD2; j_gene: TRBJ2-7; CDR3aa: CASEPGLADRNEQYF
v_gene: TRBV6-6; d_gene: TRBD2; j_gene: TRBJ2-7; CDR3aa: CASSYSIQAGGPPGYEQYF
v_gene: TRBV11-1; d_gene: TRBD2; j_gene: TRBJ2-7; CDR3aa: CASSLVSSGTPEQYF
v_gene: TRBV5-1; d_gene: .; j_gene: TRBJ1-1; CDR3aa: CASGDRGLVIF
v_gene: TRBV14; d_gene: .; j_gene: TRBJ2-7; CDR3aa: CASSYGQTRSPSEQYF
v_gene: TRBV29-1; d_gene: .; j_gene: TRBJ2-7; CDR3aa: CSVVRDGSSYEQYF
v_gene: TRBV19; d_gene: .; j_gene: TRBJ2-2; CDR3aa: CDSSIRALNTGELSF
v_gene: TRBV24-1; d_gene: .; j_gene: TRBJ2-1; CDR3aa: CATRGGSSYNEQFF
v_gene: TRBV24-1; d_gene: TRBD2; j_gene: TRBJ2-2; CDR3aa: CATSNRGGRELFF
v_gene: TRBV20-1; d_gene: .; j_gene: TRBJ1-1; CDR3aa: CSARTDGSDTEAFF